What follows are 7 T cell receptor beta chains derived from one specimen sequenced in a study of graft-versus-host responses after intestinal transplantation. What these receptors recognize is not known. Produced via immunoSEQ multiplex PCR; TCRdb's table is partial and in-frame only. The sample holds more than 100,000 clones, over 85% seen once. The sample was unstimulated CD8+ T cells sorted from spleen or lymph node cells, taken before intestinal transplant. The origin of the receptors is a human donor who received an intestinal transplant.

This clone was observed once. The V and J genes are TRBV7-8 and TRBJ2-1; 10 bases map to TRBD1. V lost 5 bases and J lost 4; bases outside the gene matches: 8. Germline V lookup: CDR1 SGHVS, CDR2 FQNEAQ. The CDR3 length is 16 residues. DNA of the CDR3: TGTGCCAGCAGCCCACGACAGGGGGCGAATTACAATGAGCAGTTCTTC. It yields the protein CASSPRQGANYNEQFF.

This chain joins TRBV5-6 and TRBJ1-1, with D possibly TRBD1 on 5 matching bases. V was clipped by 2 bases and J by 0 bases, with 14 bases between them. The CDR3 contains 16 residues. Germline V gives CDR1 SGHDT, CDR2 YYEEEE. The CDR3 DNA sequence: TGTGCCAGCAGCTTACGGCCGGGACTTATGAACACTGAAGCTTTCTTT. This gives the protein CASSLRPGLMNTEAFF.

The V gene is TRBV29-1, the J gene TRBJ1-2, with a tentative D call TRBD1 (5 bases). The germline V gene encodes CDR1 SQVTM and CDR2 ANQGSEA. The CDR3 extends over 15 amino acids. V lost 1 base and J 5 bases, leaving 17 bases between the germline ends. CDR3 in DNA: TGCAGCGTTGAAGTTCCGGGACGGATACTGTATGGCTACACCTTC. Protein product: CSVEVPGRILYGYTF.

The gene calls are TRBV30 and TRBJ1-1; no definite D call. The V and J ends lost 3 bases and 3 bases respectively, with 14 bases between them. The CDR3 loop spans 14 amino acids. From germline, CDR1 is GTSNPN and CDR2 SVGIG (reference sequence). The CDR3 DNA reads as TGTGCCTGGAGGGCTGTGGTGTTGTACACTGAAGCTTTCTTT. This codes for CAWRAVVLYTEAFF.

The gene calls are TRBV11-3 and TRBJ2-1; D gene ambiguous. V was pared by 0 bases and J by 4 bases, with 13 bases between. The CDR3 extends over 16 amino acids. CDR1 is SGHNT, CDR2 YENEEA, per germline. The CDR3 coding sequence is TGTGCCAGCAGCTTAGATTCAAGCGTGGGGTACAATGAGCAGTTCTTC. Translation: CASSLDSSVGYNEQFF.

This rearrangement joins TRBV19 to TRBJ1-1, with a weak D call TRBD1 (5 bases). The germline CDR1 and CDR2 sequences are LNHDA and SQIVND (reference sequence). The CDR3 loop spans 14 amino acids. Trimming left V 8 bases short and J 4 bases short, with 17 bases between. CDR3 sequence reads: CASALGVGFTEAFF. The CDR3 nucleotides are TGTGCCAGTGCCCTAGGGGTAGGGTTCACTGAAGCTTTCTTT.

This chain connects TRBV4-1 to TRBJ1-5; D perhaps matches TRBD1 (5 bases). Germline CDR1 reads MGHRA; CDR2 reads YSYEKL. Trimming stripped 6 bases from V and 4 bases from J, with 16 bases between. The CDR3 covers 15 residues. The CDR3 loop reads CASSPRDGGNQPQHF. The CDR3 DNA reads TGCGCCAGCAGTCCCCGGGACGGGGGGAATCAGCCCCAGCATTTT.